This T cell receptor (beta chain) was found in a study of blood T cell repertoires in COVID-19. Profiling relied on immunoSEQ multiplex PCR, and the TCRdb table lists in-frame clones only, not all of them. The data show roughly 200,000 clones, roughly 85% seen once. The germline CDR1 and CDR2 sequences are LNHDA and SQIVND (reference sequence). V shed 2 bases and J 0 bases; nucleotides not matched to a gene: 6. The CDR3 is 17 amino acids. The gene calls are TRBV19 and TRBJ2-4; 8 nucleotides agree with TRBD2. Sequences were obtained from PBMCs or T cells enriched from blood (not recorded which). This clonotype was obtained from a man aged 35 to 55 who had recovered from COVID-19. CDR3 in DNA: TGTGCCAGTAGTATATTGGCGGGAGGCCGAGCCAAAAACATTCAGTACTTC. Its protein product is CASSILAGGRAKNIQYF.